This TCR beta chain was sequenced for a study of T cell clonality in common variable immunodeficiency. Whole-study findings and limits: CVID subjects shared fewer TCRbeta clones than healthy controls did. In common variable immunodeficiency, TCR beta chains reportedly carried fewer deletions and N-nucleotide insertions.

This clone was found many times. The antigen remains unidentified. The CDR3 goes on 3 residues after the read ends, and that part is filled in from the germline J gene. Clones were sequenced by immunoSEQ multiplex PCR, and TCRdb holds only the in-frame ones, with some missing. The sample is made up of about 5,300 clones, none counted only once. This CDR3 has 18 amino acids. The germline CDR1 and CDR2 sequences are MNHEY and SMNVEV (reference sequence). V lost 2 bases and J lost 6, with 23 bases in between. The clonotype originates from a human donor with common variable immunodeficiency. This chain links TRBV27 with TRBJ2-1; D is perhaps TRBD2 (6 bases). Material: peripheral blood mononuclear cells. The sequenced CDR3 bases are TGTGCCAGCAGTTTAGAAGGTTTCGGGCACACCGGGGGCAATGAG. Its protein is CASSLEGFGHTGGNE. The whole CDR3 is CASSLEGFGHTGGNEQFF.